This TCR beta chain was retrieved from a study of OX40 agonist ivuxolimab in advanced cancers. Overall study context: The dose-escalation cohort was about 80% male, with a mean age of 60 years, ranging about 23 to 80. The study's findings and limits: The CD4+ and CD8+ T cells in the blood had expanded clonally by week 6 at 0.1 to 3.0 mg/kg.

The germline V gene has CDR1 MNHEY and CDR2 SMNVEV (reference sequence). V shed 4 bases, J shed 4 bases, and the junction held 4 bases outside the gene matches. The CDR3 extends over 14 amino acids. TCRdb's copy holds only in-frame clones and misses some; the assay was immunoSEQ multiplex PCR. Of more than 80,000 clones listed, more than 80% are singletons. Details on this clone: Its antigen is as yet unknown.

The sample was CD4+ or CD8+ T cells sorted from blood, taken in a trial of the OX40 agonist ivuxolimab. The V gene is TRBV27, the J gene TRBJ2-7; 10 bases agree with TRBD2. The TCR sequence derives from an adult with an advanced solid tumor such as melanoma, head and neck, liver or kidney cancer. The CDR3 coding sequence is TGTGCCAGCAGTTATAAGCGGGAGGGGTACGAGCAGTACTTC. This codes for CASSYKREGYEQYF.